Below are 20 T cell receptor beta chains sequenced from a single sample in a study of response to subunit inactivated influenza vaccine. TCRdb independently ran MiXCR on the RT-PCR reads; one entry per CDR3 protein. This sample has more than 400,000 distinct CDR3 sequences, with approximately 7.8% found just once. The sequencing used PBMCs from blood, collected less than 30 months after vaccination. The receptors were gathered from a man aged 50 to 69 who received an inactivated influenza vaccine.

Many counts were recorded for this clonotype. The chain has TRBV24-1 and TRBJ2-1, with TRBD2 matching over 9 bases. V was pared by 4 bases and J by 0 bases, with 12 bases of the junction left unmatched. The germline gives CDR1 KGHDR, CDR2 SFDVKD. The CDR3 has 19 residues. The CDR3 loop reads CATSEFPGLASVSYNEQFF. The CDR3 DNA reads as TGTGCCACCAGTGAATTCCCGGGACTAGCTTCCGTCTCCTACAATGAGCAGTTCTTC.

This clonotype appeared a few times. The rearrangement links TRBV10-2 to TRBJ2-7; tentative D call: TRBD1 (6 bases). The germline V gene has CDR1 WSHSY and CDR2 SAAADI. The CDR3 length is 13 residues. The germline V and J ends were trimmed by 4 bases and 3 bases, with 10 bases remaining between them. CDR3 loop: CASSGTALYEQYF. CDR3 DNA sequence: TGCGCCAGCAGTGGGACAGCGCTCTACGAGCAGTACTTC.

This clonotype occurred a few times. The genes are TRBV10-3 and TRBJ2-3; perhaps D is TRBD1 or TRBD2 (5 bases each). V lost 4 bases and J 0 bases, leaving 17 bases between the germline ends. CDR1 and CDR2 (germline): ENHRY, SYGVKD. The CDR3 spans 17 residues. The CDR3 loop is CAISGLKGRTSTDTQYF. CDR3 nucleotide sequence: TGTGCCATCAGTGGCCTAAAGGGACGGACTAGCACAGATACGCAGTATTTT.

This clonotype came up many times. This CDR3 reads CASSRLGGATDTQYF. DNA of the CDR3: TGTGCCAGCAGCCGCCTGGGAGGGGCCACAGATACGCAGTATTTT. The rearrangement uses TRBV7-9 and TRBJ2-3, with 7 bases identical to TRBD2. Germline trimming cut 5 bases from V and 2 bases from J; bases unmatched to any gene: 7. The CDR3 covers 15 residues. In germline, CDR1 is SEHNR, CDR2 FQNEAQ (reference sequence).

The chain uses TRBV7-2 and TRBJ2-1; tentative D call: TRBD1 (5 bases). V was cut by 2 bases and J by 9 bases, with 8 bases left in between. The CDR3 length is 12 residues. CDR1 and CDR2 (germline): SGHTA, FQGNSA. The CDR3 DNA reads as TGTGCCAGCAGCTTAAGGGGTATTGAGCAGTTCTTC. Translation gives CASSLRGIEQFF.

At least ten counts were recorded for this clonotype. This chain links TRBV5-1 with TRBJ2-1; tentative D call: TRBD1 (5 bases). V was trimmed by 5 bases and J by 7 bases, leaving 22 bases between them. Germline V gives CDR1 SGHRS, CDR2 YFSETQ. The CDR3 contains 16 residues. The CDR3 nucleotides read TGCGCCAGCAGAAACCCTCTGGGGCGGCTTTGGAATGAGCAGTTCTTC. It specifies CASRNPLGRLWNEQFF.

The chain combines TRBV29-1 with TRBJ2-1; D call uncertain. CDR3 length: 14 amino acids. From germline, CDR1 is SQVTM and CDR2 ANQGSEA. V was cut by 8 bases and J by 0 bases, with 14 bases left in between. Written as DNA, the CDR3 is TGCAGCTTGCTGAACCCGAGCTCCTACAATGAGCAGTTCTTC. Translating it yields CSLLNPSSYNEQFF.

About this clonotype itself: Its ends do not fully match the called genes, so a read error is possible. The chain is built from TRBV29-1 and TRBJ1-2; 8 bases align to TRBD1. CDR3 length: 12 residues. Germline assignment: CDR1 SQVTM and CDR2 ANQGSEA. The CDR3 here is CSIESGGQGYTF. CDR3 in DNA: TGCAGCATTGAGTCAGGGGGCCAAGGCTACACCTTC.

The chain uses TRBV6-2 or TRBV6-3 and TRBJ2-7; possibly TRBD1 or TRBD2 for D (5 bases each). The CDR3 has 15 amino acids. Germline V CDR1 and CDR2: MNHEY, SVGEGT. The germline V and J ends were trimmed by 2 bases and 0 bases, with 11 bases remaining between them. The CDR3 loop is CASSYAGTISYEQYF. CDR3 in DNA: TGTGCCAGCAGTTACGCCGGGACCATCTCCTACGAGCAGTACTTC.

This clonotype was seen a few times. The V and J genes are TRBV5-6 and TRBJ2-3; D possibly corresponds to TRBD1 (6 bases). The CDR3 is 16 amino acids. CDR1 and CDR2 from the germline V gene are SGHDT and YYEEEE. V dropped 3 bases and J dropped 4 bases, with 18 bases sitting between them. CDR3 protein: CASSWETGSRADTQYF. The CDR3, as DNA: TGTGCCAGCAGCTGGGAGACAGGTTCGCGGGCAGATACGCAGTATTTT. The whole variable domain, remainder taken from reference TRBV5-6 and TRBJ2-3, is DAGVTQSPTHLIKTRGQQVTLRCSPKSGHDTVSWYQQALGQGPQFIFQYYEEEERQRGNFPDRFSGHQFPNYSSELNVNALLLGDSALYLCASSWETGSRADTQYFGPGTRLTVL.

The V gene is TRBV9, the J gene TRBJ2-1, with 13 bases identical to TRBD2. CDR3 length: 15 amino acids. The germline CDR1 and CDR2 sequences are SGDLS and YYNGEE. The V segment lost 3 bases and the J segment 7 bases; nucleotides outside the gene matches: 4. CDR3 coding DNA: TGTGCCAGCAGCGGAACGGGACTAGCGGGAAATGAGCAGTTCTTC. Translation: CASSGTGLAGNEQFF.

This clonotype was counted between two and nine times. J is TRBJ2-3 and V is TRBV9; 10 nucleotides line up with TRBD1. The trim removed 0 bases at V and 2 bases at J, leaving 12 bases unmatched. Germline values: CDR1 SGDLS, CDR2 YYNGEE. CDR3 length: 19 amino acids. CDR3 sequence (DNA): TGTGCCAGCAGCGTAGGGGGACAGGGGAGGTGGGAAAACACAGATACGCAGTATTTT. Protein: CASSVGGQGRWENTDTQYF.

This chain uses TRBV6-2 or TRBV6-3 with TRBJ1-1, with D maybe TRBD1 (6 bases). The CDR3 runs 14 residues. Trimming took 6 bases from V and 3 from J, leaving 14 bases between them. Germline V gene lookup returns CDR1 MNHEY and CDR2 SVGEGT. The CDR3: CASSDQGYDTEAFF. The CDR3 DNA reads TGTGCCAGCAGCGACCAGGGGTATGACACTGAAGCTTTCTTT.

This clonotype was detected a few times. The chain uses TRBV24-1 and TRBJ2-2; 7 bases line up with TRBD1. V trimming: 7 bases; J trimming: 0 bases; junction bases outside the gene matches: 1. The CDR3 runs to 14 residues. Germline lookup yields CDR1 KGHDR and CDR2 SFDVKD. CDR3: CATRGQPNTGELFF. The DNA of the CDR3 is TGTGCCACCAGGGGACAGCCGAACACCGGGGAGCTGTTTTTT.

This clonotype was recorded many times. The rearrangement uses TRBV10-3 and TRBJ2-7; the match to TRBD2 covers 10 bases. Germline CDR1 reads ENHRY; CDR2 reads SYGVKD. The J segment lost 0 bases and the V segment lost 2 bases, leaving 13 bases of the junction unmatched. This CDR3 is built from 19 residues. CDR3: CAISEIPLAGAMNSYEQYF. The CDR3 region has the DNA TGTGCCATCAGTGAGATCCCCCTAGCGGGGGCGATGAACTCCTACGAGCAGTACTTC.

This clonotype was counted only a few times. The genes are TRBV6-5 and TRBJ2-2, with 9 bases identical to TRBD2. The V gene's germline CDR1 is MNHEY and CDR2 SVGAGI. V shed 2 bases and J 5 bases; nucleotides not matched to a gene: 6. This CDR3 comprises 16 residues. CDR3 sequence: CASSYRSSGTTGELFF. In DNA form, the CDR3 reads TGTGCCAGCAGTTACCGGTCTAGCGGGACGACCGGGGAGCTGTTTTTT.

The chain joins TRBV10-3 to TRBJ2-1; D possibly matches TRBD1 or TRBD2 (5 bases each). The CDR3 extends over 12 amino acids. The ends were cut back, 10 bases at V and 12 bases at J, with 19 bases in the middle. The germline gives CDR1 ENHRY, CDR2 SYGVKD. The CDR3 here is CATRDRRSVQFF. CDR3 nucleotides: TGTGCCACCCGGGACCGCCGGTCGGTGCAGTTCTTC.

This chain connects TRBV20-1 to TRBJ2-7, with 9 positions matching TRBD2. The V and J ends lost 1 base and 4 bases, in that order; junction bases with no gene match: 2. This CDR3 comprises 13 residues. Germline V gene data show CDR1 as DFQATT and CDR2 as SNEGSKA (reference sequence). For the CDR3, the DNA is TGCAGTGCTAGAGTTCTAGCGGGATACGAGCAGTACTTC. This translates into CSARVLAGYEQYF.

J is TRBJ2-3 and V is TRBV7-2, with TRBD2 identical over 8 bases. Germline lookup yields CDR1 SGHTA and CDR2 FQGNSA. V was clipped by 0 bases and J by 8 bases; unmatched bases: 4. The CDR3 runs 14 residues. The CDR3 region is CASSLANRGGTQYF. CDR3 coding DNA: TGTGCCAGCAGCTTAGCGAATCGGGGGGGTACGCAGTATTTT.

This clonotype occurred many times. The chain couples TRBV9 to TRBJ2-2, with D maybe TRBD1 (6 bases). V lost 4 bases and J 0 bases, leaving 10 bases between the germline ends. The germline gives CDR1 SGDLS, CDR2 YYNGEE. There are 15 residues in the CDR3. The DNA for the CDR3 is TGTGCCAGCAGCCCCAGGACAGCGAACACCGGGGAGCTGTTTTTT. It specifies CASSPRTANTGELFF.